One sample yielded the 26 T cell receptor beta chains listed below, sequenced in a study of shared clonotypes between healthy human individuals. TCRdb keeps only in-frame clones here, not all; method: immunoSEQ multiplex PCR. The sample lists roughly 1 million clones, under 80% occurring once. Sequencing was performed on memory CD4+ T cells sorted from blood. This sample's subset: CD45RA-negative fraction. Receptors were obtained from a man aged 18 to 29 in good health.

Worth noting for this clone: Other DNA sequences from this sample encode an identical CDR3 as well. CDR3 DNA: TGTGCCAGCTCACGGACAGGGGATACTGAAGCTTTCTTT. It translates to CASSRTGDTEAFF. The chain recombines TRBV18 with TRBJ1-1; 9 nucleotides line up with TRBD1. The J segment lost 5 bases and the V segment lost 4 bases, leaving 2 bases of the junction unmatched. Germline CDR1 reads KGHSH; CDR2 reads LQKENI. The CDR3 consists of 13 residues.

CDR3 nucleotide sequence: TGCGCCAGCAGCTCGGAGGGTACCGAGCAGTACTTC. This translates into CASSSEGTEQYF. The chain uses TRBV5-1 and TRBJ2-7, with D possibly TRBD2 on 6 matching bases. Germline assignment: CDR1 SGHRS and CDR2 YFSETQ. V lost 3 bases, J lost 6 bases, and 10 bases lay in between. This CDR3 region has 12 residues. Looking up the rest from reference TRBV5-1 and TRBJ2-7 gives the full variable domain: KAGVTQTPRYLIKTRGQQVTLSCSPISGHRSVSWYQQTPGQGLQFLFEYFSETQRNKGNFPGRFSGRQFSNSRSEMNVSTLELGDSALYLCASSSEGTEQYFGPGTRLTVT.

V is TRBV7-2 and J is TRBJ2-3; tentative D call: TRBD2 (6 bases). CDR3 length: 15 amino acids. Germline V CDR1 and CDR2: SGHTA, FQGNSA. Between the trimmed V and J ends, which lost 4 bases and 3 bases, there was a span of 14 bases. This CDR3 reads CASSSVSGWTDTQYF. In DNA, the CDR3 is TGTGCCAGCAGCTCCGTGAGCGGGTGGACAGATACGCAGTATTTT.

The V gene is TRBV7-9, the J gene TRBJ2-2, with TRBD2 identical over 10 bases. Trimming cost V 4 bases and J 5 bases; bases outside gene matches: 7. The CDR3 is 16 residues long. Germline V gene data show CDR1 as SEHNR and CDR2 as FQNEAQ (reference sequence). The CDR3 DNA reads TGTGCCAGCAGCTCAAATAGCGGGGGGCCTACCGGGGAGCTGTTTTTT. Encoded protein: CASSSNSGGPTGELFF.

This clone showed up just once. The same CDR3 is also encoded by other DNA sequences in this sample. J is TRBJ1-2 and V is TRBV28; 7 bases line up with TRBD1. With V trimmed by 2 bases and J by 4 bases, 4 bases remained unmatched. Looked up from germline, CDR1 is MDHEN and CDR2 is SYDVKM. This CDR3 spans 14 amino acids. CDR3 in amino acids: CASSLGTEPYGYTF. The CDR3 region has the DNA TGTGCCAGCAGTTTAGGGACAGAGCCCTATGGCTACACCTTC.

This rearrangement joins TRBV28 to TRBJ1-5, with D unresolved. CDR3 length: 14 amino acids. CDR1 is MDHEN and CDR2 is SYDVKM in the germline V gene. The V end lost 5 bases, the J end lost 5 bases, and 13 bases lay between the germline ends. This CDR3 is CASSLLLADQPQHF. The DNA of the CDR3 is TGTGCCAGCAGTCTCCTCCTCGCGGATCAGCCCCAGCATTTT.

V and J are TRBV5-1 and TRBJ2-1; 9 positions match TRBD1. In germline, CDR1 is SGHRS, CDR2 YFSETQ. V was pared by 6 bases and J by 4 bases, with 5 bases of the junction left unmatched. The CDR3 runs 14 residues. The CDR3 region is CASTPGTGYNEQFF. CDR3 bases: TGCGCCAGCACCCCCGGGACAGGGTACAATGAGCAGTTCTTC.

V gene TRBV7-6 combines with J gene TRBJ2-2; D ambiguous. This CDR3 has 14 amino acids. Germline CDR1 SGHVS, CDR2 FNYEAQ. Deletions cut 2 bases from V and 2 bases from J, with 6 bases between. The CDR3 loop is CASSLSSNTGELFF. CDR3 DNA sequence: TGTGCCAGCAGCTTATCGTCTAACACCGGGGAGCTGTTTTTT.

The rearrangement links TRBV10-3 to TRBJ2-1; 9 nucleotides match TRBD1. The V gene end was trimmed by 8 bases and the J gene end by 7 bases; junction bases not matched to a gene: 6. Looked up from germline, CDR1 is ENHRY and CDR2 is SYGVKD. The CDR3 loop spans 13 amino acids. The CDR3 protein is CAIRRQGENEQFF. The CDR3 bases are TGTGCCATCCGACGACAGGGGGAAAATGAGCAGTTCTTC.

The J gene is TRBJ1-2, the V gene TRBV7-3; possible D gene TRBD1, 6 bases. V lost 1 base, J lost 4 bases, and 10 bases lay in between. CDR3 length equals 14 residues. Germline V CDR1 and CDR2: SGHTA, FQGTGA. DNA for the CDR3: TGTGCCAGCAGCTTAAATGGGGGCGGCTATGGCTACACCTTC. Its protein product is CASSLNGGGYGYTF. Together with reference TRBV7-3 and TRBJ1-2, the CDR3 gives the full variable domain: GAGVSQTPSNKVTEKGKYVELRCDPISGHTALYWYRQSLGQGPEFLIYFQGTGAADDSGLPNDRFFAVRPEGSVSTLKIQRTERGDSAVYLCASSLNGGGYGYTFGSGTRLTVV.

The chain is built from TRBV5-6 and TRBJ1-2, with D possibly being TRBD1 (5 bases). Trimming removed 6 bases at V and 4 bases at J, with 22 bases between. The CDR3 totals 16 residues. CDR1 and CDR2 (germline): SGHDT, YYEEEE. CDR3 coding DNA: TGTGCCAGCATCTTATTAACTGGGGGTGTCGTCTATGGCTACACCTTC. As protein: CASILLTGGVVYGYTF.

The rearrangement joins TRBV11-3 to TRBJ1-2; D perhaps matches TRBD1 (5 bases). V lost 2 bases, J lost 5 bases, and 12 bases lay in between. Germline loops: CDR1 SGHNT, CDR2 YENEEA. This CDR3 has 14 amino acids. DNA for the CDR3: TGTGCCAGCAGCTTACGGGGGGGAGCTTATGGCTACACCTTC. Its protein product is CASSLRGGAYGYTF.

The J gene is TRBJ1-2, the V gene TRBV5-1; D is unresolved. CDR3 length equals 14 residues. The germline V and J ends were trimmed by 5 bases and 4 bases, with 15 bases remaining between them. Germline-derived CDR1 and CDR2 are SGHRS and YFSETQ. CDR3 amino acids: CASSLIVNSYGYTF. Written as DNA, the CDR3 is TGCGCCAGCAGTCTAATAGTAAACAGCTATGGCTACACCTTC.

The chain has TRBV2 and TRBJ2-3, with D possibly being TRBD1 (6 bases). Between the trimmed V and J ends, which lost 1 base and 6 bases, there was a span of 11 bases. The CDR3 loop spans 14 amino acids. Germline V gene data show CDR1 as SNHLY and CDR2 as FYNNEI. CDR3 loop: CASSEGQGWDTQYF. The CDR3 nucleotides are TGTGCCAGCAGTGAAGGTCAGGGGTGGGATACGCAGTATTTT. The whole variable domain, filled in from reference TRBV2 and TRBJ2-3, reads EPEVTQTPSHQVTQMGQEVILRCVPISNHLYFYWYRQILGQKVEFLVSFYNNEISEKSEIFDDQFSVERPDGSNFTLKIRSTKLEDSAMYFCASSEGQGWDTQYFGPGTRLTVL.

This clone is a singleton in its sample. The CDR3 nucleotides are TGTGCCAGCAGCTTCACCCCGACAGGGCCCGGGGAGCTGTTTTTT. Encoded protein: CASSFTPTGPGELFF. This sequence joins TRBV7-2 and TRBJ2-2; 7 bases fit TRBD1. The CDR3 totals 15 residues. The germline V gene has CDR1 SGHTA and CDR2 FQGNSA. J lost 6 bases, V lost 3 bases, and 7 bases had no gene match.

Details on this clone: Other DNA sequences in the same sample also yield this CDR3. The V gene is TRBV5-1, the J gene TRBJ2-5; 8 bases line up with TRBD2. J was trimmed by 4 bases and V by 3 bases; bases with no gene match: 5. The germline V gene has CDR1 SGHRS and CDR2 YFSETQ. CDR3 length: 14 amino acids. The CDR3 is CASSSTGGGETQYF. In DNA, the CDR3 is TGCGCCAGCAGCTCCACGGGGGGGGGAGAGACCCAGTACTTC.

This clone was seen a few times. This may arise from a read error, as a much more abundant clone is one base away. Other nucleotide sequences in the sample specify the same CDR3. The V gene is TRBV2, the J gene TRBJ1-1; 9 nucleotides line up with TRBD1. V was pared by 6 bases and J by 1 base, with 0 bases of the junction left unmatched. The CDR3 runs to 13 residues. Germline-derived CDR1 and CDR2 are SNHLY and FYNNEI. The CDR3 loop reads CASRGQGNTEAFF. Here the CDR3 DNA reads TGTGCCAGCAGGGGACAGGGGAACACTGAAGCTTTCTTT.

This rearrangement joins TRBV27 to TRBJ2-7; TRBD1 matches at 7 bases. The CDR3 extends over 13 amino acids. CDR1 MNHEY and CDR2 SMNVEV come from the germline V gene (reference sequence). The J segment lost 8 bases and the V segment lost 4 bases, leaving 8 bases of the junction unmatched. CDR3 nucleotides: TGTGCCAGCAGTTACGACAGGGCCACTAAGCAGTACTTC. It codes for CASSYDRATKQYF.

The V gene is TRBV5-1, the J gene TRBJ1-3; tentatively, D is TRBD1 (5 bases). Germline values: CDR1 SGHRS, CDR2 YFSETQ. Deletions cut 4 bases from V and 0 bases from J, with 14 bases between. This CDR3 comprises 16 residues. CDR3 sequence (DNA): TGCGCCAGCAGCCGACTGCGGGGGGGCTCTGGAAACACCATATATTTT. This translates into CASSRLRGGSGNTIYF.

The V gene is TRBV5-4, the J gene TRBJ2-5, with 9 positions matching TRBD1. J gave up 6 bases and V 1 base, and 10 bases lay outside the gene matches. Germline values: CDR1 SGHNT, CDR2 YYREEE (reference sequence). The CDR3 sequence is 16 residues long. This chain's CDR3 is CASSLPYRGRTKTQYF. The CDR3 DNA sequence: TGTGCCAGCAGCTTGCCTTACAGGGGGCGGACGAAGACCCAGTACTTC.

A single count supports this clone. The V and J genes are TRBV5-4 and TRBJ2-5, with 8 nucleotides matching TRBD1. CDR1 SGHNT and CDR2 YYREEE come from the germline V gene (reference sequence). The CDR3 is 13 residues long. The junction had 6 bases not matched to a gene; V was cut back by 6 bases and J by 5 bases. The CDR3 DNA reads as TGTGCCAGCAAGACAGGGGATGAGGAGACCCAGTACTTC. This encodes CASKTGDEETQYF.

To note about this clone: Other DNA sequences from this sample encode an identical CDR3 as well. This chain uses TRBV25-1 with TRBJ2-7, with D perhaps TRBD1 (5 bases). Trimming removed 2 bases at V and 4 bases at J, with 6 bases between. Per the germline V gene, CDR1 is MGHDK and CDR2 is SYGVNS. This CDR3 spans 12 amino acids. Written as DNA, the CDR3 is TGTGCCAGCAGTGAACAGGGATACGAGCAGTACTTC. Its translation is CASSEQGYEQYF.

This chain joins TRBV7-2 and TRBJ2-3; TRBD2 matches 13 bases. Germline V gene lookup returns CDR1 SGHTA and CDR2 FQGNSA. Germline trimming cut 8 bases from V and 5 bases from J; bases unmatched to any gene: 10. The CDR3 has 16 amino acids. DNA of the CDR3: TGTGCCAGCGGCCCAGGAGGACTAGCGGGAGTAGATACGCAGTATTTT. Protein product: CASGPGGLAGVDTQYF.

This chain links TRBV11-2 with TRBJ1-6; the match to TRBD1 covers 11 bases. The CDR3 is 16 amino acids. In germline, CDR1 is SGHAT, CDR2 FQNNGV. V trimming: 5 bases; J trimming: 7 bases; junction bases outside the gene matches: 7. The CDR3 here is CASSPSDRGLNSPLHF. CDR3 bases: TGTGCCAGCAGCCCATCGGACAGGGGGCTCAATTCACCCCTCCACTTT.

The V and J genes are TRBV4-1 and TRBJ2-1; TRBD2 might be the D (5 bases). This CDR3 has 16 amino acids. From germline, CDR1 is MGHRA and CDR2 YSYEKL. V lost 0 bases and J 7 bases, leaving 16 bases between the germline ends. CDR3: CASSQEDFLVGNEQFF. The CDR3 DNA sequence: TGCGCCAGCAGCCAAGAGGACTTTCTGGTAGGGAATGAGCAGTTCTTC.

Worth noting for this clone: A far more abundant clone sits one base away, making this likely a read error. In the same sample, other DNA sequences code for this CDR3. The chain carries TRBV4-1 and TRBJ2-7; 10 bases line up with TRBD1. The germline CDR1 and CDR2 sequences are MGHRA and YSYEKL. This CDR3 contains 15 residues. Germline trimming cut 4 bases from V and 2 bases from J; bases unmatched to any gene: 5. The CDR3 bases are TGCGCCAGCAGCCCGAGTGGGACAGGGGCCTACGAGCAGTACTTC. Translated, it gives CASSPSGTGAYEQYF.